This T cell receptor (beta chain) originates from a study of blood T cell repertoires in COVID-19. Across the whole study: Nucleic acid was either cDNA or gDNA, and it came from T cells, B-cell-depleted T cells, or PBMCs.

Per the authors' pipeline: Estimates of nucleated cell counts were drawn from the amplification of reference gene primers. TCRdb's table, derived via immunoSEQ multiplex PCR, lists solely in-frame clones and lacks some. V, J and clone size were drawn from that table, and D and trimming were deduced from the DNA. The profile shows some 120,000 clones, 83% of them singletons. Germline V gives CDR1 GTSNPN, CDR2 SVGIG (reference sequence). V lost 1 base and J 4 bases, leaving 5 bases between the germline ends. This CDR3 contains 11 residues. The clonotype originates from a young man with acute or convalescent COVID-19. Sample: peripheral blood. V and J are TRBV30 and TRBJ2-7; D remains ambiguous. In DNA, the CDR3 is TGTGCCTGGAGTGGAGGATACGAGCAGTACTTC. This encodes CAWSGGYEQYF.